This TCR beta chain was sequenced in a study of blood T cell repertoires in COVID-19. Turning to the study itself: The United States, Italy and Spain provided the acute and convalescent COVID-19 samples.

Source study methods: Using reference gene primer amplification, nucleated cell counts were estimated. Produced via immunoSEQ multiplex PCR; TCRdb's table is partial and in-frame only. V and J calls and clone size come straight from that table; D and trimming were deduced from the DNA. In the table there are some 200,000 clones, 80% to 90% of which are singletons. The sample holds many counts of this clone. This sample includes further DNA sequences coding for the same CDR3. The CDR3 spans 14 residues. Trimming removed 0 bases from V and 4 bases from J, with 8 bases in between. In germline, CDR1 is MRHNA, CDR2 SNTAGT.

Source material: peripheral blood. This chain joins TRBV6-4 and TRBJ2-3, with D maybe TRBD2 (6 bases). The sequence derives from a woman younger than 30 who had recovered from COVID-19. For the CDR3, the DNA is TGTGCCAGCAGTGACTCGTCGGGGGCAGATACGCAGTATTTT. Amino acids: CASSDSSGADTQYF.